Shown below are 8 T cell receptor beta chains from a single sample sequenced in a study of T-cell reconstitution after alpha-beta-depleted transplantation in children. A TCRbeta library incorporating unique molecular identifiers was prepared. TCRdb itself ran the PCR reads through MiXCR, one entry per CDR3 protein. The repertoire holds hundreds of thousands of distinct CDR3 sequences, with roughly 13% as singletons. The sequencing used PBMCs, collected before TCRalphabeta/CD19-depleted stem cell transplant. These receptors originate from a girl aged 2 to 9 with congenital amegakaryocytic thrombocytopenia, due to receive a stem cell transplant.

The chain recombines TRBV7-3 with TRBJ2-1, with 7 positions matching TRBD2. This CDR3 is 13 amino acids long. CDR1 and CDR2 from the germline V gene are SGHTA and FQGTGA. Losses at the gene ends were 3 bases for V and 9 bases for J; bases not matched to a gene: 5. CDR3 in amino acids: CASSFTSDSEQFF. Here the CDR3 DNA reads TGTGCCAGCAGCTTCACTAGCGATTCTGAGCAGTTCTTC.

Here the CDR3 reads CASSLSENWLAGNEQFF. The CDR3 nucleotides read TGCGCCAGCAGCTTAAGCGAGAACTGGCTAGCGGGAAATGAGCAGTTCTTC. This chain joins TRBV5-1 and TRBJ2-1; 9 nucleotides line up with TRBD2. The ends lost 2 bases at V and 7 bases at J; junction bases unmatched: 13. Germline V CDR1 and CDR2: SGHRS, YFSETQ. The CDR3 loop spans 17 amino acids.

The chain employs TRBV7-3 and TRBJ2-3; no clear D gene. The V end was cut by 0 bases, the J end by 3 bases, with 7 bases between. The CDR3 sequence is 14 residues long. CDR1 is SGHTA, CDR2 FQGTGA, per germline. This CDR3 is CASSLTGPTDTQYF. The CDR3 region has the DNA TGTGCCAGCAGCTTAACAGGGCCTACAGATACGCAGTATTTT.

This clonotype was recorded a few times. The chain has TRBV7-9 and TRBJ1-3; a weak D match, TRBD1 (6 bases). The length of the CDR3 is 17 residues. Trimming pared 8 bases from V and 0 bases from J, leaving 20 bases between. CDR1 and CDR2 (germline): SEHNR, FQNEAQ (reference sequence). CDR3 DNA: TGTGCCAGCTCCTCCTTAGGGACACCAAACTCTGGAAACACCATATATTTT. It yields the protein CASSSLGTPNSGNTIYF.

This chain links TRBV29-1 with TRBJ2-1; 9 bases match TRBD2. From germline, CDR1 is SQVTM and CDR2 ANQGSEA. The V segment lost 5 bases and the J segment 8 bases; nucleotides outside the gene matches: 10. The CDR3 has 14 amino acids. CDR3: CSVQVAGEDDEQFF. The DNA for the CDR3 is TGCAGCGTTCAAGTAGCGGGAGAGGACGATGAGCAGTTCTTC.

The CDR3 here is CSAWTRLSMSHEQYF. The DNA for the CDR3 is TGCAGTGCATGGACTAGGCTCTCTATGAGCCACGAGCAGTACTTC. The chain links TRBV20-1 to TRBJ2-7; 7 bases align to TRBD2. Germline loops: CDR1 DFQATT, CDR2 SNEGSKA (reference sequence). The CDR3 is made up of 15 amino acids. Trimming at V came to 6 bases and at J to 5 bases, leaving 16 bases not matched to a gene.

This clonotype was seen more than once but under ten times. The J gene is TRBJ2-1, the V gene TRBV25-1; D might be TRBD1 or TRBD2, each matching 5 bases. V lost 11 bases and J 10 bases, leaving 15 bases between the germline ends. CDR3 length: 11 amino acids. Germline lookup yields CDR1 MGHDK and CDR2 SYGVNS. This CDR3 reads CAVWGSGEQFF. As DNA, the CDR3 is TGTGCCGTATGGGGGAGCGGCGAGCAGTTCTTC.

This clonotype was seen ten or more times. J is TRBJ2-2 and V is TRBV20-1; D remains unclear. The V gene's germline CDR1 is DFQATT and CDR2 SNEGSKA (reference sequence). V shed 3 bases and J shed 2 bases, with 10 bases lying between them. The CDR3 has 14 amino acids. The CDR3 sequence: CSARGTLNTGELFF. Here the CDR3 DNA reads TGCAGTGCTAGGGGCACACTTAACACCGGGGAGCTGTTTTTT.